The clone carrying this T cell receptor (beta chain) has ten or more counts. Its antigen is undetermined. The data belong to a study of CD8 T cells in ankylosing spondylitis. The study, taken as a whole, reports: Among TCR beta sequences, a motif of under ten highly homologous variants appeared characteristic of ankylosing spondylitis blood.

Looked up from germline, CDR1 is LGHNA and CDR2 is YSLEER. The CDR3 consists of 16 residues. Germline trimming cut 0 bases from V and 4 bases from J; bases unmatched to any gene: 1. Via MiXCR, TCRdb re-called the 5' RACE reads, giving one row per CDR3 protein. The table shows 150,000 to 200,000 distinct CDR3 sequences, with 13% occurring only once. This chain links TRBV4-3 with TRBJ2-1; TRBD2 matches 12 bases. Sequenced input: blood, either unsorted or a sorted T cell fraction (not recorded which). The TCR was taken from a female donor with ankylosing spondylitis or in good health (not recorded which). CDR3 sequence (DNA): TGCGCCAGCAGCCAAGAAGGACTAGCGGGATACAATGAGCAGTTCTTC. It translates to CASSQEGLAGYNEQFF.